This TCR beta chain is from a study of blood T cell repertoires in COVID-19. Generated by immunoSEQ multiplex PCR, the TCRdb table keeps only in-frame clones and is missing some. Seen here are a few hundred thousand clones, roughly 89% observed once, and the top ten hold 2% to 2.5%. This clonotype was sampled from a man between 25 and 39 years old who had recovered from COVID-19. Sequenced material: peripheral blood.

The CDR3 is CASSERSQKSYEQYF. CDR3 coding DNA: TGCGCCAGCAGTGAGCGCTCCCAGAAGTCCTACGAGCAGTACTTC. V and J are TRBV10-2 and TRBJ2-7; D not certain. Per germline, CDR1 WSHSY and CDR2 SAAADI. The CDR3 consists of 15 residues. V lost 2 bases to trimming and J lost 1 base, with 12 bases between them.